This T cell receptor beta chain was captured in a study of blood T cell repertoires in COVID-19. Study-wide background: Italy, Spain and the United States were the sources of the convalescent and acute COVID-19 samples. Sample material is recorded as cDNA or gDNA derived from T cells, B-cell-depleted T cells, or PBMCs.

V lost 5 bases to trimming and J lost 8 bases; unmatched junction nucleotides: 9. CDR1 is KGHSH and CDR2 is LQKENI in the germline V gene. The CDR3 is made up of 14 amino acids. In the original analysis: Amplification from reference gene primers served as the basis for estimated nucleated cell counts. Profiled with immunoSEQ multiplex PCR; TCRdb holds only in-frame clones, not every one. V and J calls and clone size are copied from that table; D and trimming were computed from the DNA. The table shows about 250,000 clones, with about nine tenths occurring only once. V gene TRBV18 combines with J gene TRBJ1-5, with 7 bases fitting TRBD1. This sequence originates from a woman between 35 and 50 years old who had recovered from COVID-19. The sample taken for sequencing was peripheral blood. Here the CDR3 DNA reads TGTGCCAGCTCAGGGGACAGTCAGTTGGAGCCCCAGCATTTT. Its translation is CASSGDSQLEPQHF.